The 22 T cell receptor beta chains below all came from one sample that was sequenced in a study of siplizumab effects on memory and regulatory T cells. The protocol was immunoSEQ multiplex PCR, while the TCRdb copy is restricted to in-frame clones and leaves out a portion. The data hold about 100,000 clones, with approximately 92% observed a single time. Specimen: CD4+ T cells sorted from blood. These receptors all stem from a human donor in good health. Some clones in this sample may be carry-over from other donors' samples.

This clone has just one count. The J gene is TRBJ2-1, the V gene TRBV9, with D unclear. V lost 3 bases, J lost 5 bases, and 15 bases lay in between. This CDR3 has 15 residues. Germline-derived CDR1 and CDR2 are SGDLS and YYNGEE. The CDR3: CASSAGPVADNEQFF. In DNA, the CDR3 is TGTGCCAGCAGCGCCGGGCCAGTAGCAGACAATGAGCAGTTCTTC.

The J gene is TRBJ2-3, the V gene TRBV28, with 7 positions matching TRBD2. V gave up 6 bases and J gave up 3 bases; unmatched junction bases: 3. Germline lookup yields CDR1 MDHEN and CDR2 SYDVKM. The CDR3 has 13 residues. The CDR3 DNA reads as TGTGCCAGCAGCGGGGAGGGGACAGATACGCAGTATTTT. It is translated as CASSGEGTDTQYF.

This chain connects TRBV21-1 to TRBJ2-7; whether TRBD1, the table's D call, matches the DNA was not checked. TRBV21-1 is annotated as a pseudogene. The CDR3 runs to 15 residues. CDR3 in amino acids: CASIIGTGGRYEQYF. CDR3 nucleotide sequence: TGTGCCAGCATCATCGGGACAGGGGGCAGGTACGAGCAGTACTTC.

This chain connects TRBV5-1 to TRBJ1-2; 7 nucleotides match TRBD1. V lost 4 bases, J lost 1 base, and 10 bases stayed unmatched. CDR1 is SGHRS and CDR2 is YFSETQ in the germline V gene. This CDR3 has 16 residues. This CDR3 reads CASSSVGQQFNYGYTF. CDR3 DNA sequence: TGCGCCAGCAGCAGCGTGGGACAGCAATTTAACTATGGCTACACCTTC.

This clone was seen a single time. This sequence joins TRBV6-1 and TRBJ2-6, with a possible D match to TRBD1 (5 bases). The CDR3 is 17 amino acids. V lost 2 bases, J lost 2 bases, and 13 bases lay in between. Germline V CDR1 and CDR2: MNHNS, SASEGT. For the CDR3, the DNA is TGTGCCAGCAGTGAATTGCAGGGAAAACCTGGGGCCAACGTCCTGACTTTC. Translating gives CASSELQGKPGANVLTF.

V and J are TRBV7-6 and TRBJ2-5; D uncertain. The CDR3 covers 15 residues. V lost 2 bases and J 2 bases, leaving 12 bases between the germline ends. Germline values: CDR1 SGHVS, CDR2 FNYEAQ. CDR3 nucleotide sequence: TGTGCCAGCAGCTTAAGAGCGAGTAAACAAGAGACCCAGTACTTC. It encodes CASSLRASKQETQYF.

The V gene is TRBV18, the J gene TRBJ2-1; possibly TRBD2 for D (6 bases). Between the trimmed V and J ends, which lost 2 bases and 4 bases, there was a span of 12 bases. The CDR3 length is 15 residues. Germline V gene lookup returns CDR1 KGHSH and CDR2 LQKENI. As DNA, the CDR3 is TGTGCCAGCTCACCAACGGGAGTGGGGTACAATGAGCAGTTCTTC. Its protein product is CASSPTGVGYNEQFF.

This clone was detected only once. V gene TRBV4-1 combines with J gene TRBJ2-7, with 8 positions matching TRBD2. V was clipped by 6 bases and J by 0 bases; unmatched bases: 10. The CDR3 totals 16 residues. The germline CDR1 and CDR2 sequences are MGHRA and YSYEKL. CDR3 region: CASRPTGTSSSYEQYF. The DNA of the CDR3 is TGCGCCAGCAGACCGACCGGGACTAGTAGCTCCTACGAGCAGTACTTC.

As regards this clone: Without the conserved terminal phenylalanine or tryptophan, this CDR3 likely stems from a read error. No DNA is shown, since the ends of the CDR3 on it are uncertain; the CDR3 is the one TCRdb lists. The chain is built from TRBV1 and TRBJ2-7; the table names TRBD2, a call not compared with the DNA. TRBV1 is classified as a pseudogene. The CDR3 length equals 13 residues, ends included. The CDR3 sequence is CTSSQLAGLAGED.

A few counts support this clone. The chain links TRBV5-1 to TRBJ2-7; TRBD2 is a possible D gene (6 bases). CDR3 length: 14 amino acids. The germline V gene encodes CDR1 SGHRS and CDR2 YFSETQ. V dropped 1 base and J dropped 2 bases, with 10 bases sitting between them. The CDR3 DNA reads TGCGCCAGCAGCTTGAGCGGGTACGCCTACGAGCAGTACTTC. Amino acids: CASSLSGYAYEQYF.

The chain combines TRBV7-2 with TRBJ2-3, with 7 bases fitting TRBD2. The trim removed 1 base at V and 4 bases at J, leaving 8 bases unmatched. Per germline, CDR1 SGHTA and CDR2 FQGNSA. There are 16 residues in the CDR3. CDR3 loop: CASSLVGGFGPDTQYF. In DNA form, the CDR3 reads TGTGCCAGCAGCTTAGTGGGGGGGTTTGGTCCAGATACGCAGTATTTT.

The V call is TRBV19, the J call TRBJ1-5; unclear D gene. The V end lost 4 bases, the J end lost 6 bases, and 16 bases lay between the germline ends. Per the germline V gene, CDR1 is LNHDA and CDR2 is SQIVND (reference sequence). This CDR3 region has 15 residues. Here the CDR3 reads CASSNSGFGSQPQHF. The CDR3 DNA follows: TGTGCCAGTAGTAACAGTGGGTTTGGGAGTCAGCCCCAGCATTTT.

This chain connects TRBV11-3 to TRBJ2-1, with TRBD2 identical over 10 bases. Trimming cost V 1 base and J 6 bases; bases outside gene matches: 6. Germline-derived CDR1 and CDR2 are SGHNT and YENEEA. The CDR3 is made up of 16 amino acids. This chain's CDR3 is CASSLAGTSVGNEQFF. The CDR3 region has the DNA TGTGCCAGCAGCTTAGCGGGGACTAGCGTAGGCAATGAGCAGTTCTTC.

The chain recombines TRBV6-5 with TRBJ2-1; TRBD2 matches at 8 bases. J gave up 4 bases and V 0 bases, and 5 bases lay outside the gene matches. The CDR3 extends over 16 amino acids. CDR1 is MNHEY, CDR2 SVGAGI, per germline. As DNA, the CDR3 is TGTGCCAGCAGTTACTCCGCTCGCGGGAGGTACAATGAGCAGTTCTTC. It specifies CASSYSARGRYNEQFF.

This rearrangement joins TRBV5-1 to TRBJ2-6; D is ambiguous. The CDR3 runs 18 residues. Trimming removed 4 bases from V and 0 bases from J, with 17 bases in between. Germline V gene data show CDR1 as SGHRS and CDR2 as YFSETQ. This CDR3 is CASSATAPLSSGANVLTF. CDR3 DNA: TGCGCCAGCAGCGCCACAGCACCGCTAAGCTCTGGGGCCAACGTCCTGACTTTC. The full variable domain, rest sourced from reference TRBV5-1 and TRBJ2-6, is KAGVTQTPRYLIKTRGQQVTLSCSPISGHRSVSWYQQTPGQGLQFLFEYFSETQRNKGNFPGRFSGRQFSNSRSEMNVSTLELGDSALYLCASSATAPLSSGANVLTFGAGSRLTVL.

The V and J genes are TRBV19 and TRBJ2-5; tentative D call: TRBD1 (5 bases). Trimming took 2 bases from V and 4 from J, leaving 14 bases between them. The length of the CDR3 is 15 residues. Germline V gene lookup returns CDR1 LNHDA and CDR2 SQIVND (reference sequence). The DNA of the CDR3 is TGTGCCAGTAGTATAATACGGCAGGGTCGAGAGACCCAGTACTTC. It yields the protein CASSIIRQGRETQYF.

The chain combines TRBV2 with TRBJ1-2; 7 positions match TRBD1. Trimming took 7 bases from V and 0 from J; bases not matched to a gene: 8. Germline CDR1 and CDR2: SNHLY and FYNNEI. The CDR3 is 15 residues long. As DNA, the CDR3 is TGTGCCAGCATTTTAGACAGGGCAGCTAACTATGGCTACACCTTC. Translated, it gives CASILDRAANYGYTF.

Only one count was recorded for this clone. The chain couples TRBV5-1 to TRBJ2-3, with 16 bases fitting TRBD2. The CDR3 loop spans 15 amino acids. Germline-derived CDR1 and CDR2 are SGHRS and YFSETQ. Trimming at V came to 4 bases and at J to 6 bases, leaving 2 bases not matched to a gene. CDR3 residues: CASSPGLAGGDTQYF. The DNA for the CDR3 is TGCGCCAGCAGCCCGGGACTAGCGGGAGGGGATACGCAGTATTTT.

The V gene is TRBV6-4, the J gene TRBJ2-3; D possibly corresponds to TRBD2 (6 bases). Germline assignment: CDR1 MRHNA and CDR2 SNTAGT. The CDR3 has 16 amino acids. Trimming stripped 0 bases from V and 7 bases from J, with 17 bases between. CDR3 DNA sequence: TGTGCCAGCAGTGACTCCGGAGCGGGTCCCGTTAATACGCAGTATTTT. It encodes CASSDSGAGPVNTQYF.

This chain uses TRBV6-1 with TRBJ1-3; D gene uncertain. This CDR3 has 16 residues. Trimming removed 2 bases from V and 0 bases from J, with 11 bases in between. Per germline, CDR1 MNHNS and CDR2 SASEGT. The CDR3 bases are TGTGCCAGCAGTGAACTGGCGGGAGTCTCTGGAAACACCATATATTTT. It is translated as CASSELAGVSGNTIYF.

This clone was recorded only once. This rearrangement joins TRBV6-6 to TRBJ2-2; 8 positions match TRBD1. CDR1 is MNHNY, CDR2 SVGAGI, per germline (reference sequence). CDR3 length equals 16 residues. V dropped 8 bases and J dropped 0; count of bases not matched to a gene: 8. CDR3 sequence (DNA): TGTGCCAGCCGGCGGCGGACAGGGACGAACACCGGGGAGCTGTTTTTT. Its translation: CASRRRTGTNTGELFF.

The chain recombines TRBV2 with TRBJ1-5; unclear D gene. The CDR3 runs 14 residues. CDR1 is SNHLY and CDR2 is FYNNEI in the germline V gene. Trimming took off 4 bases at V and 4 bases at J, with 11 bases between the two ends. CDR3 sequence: CASSVKNSNQPQHF. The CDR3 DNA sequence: TGTGCCAGCAGTGTAAAGAACTCGAATCAGCCCCAGCATTTT. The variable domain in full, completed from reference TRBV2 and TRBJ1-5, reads EPEVTQTPSHQVTQMGQEVILRCVPISNHLYFYWYRQILGQKVEFLVSFYNNEISEKSEIFDDQFSVERPDGSNFTLKIRSTKLEDSAMYFCASSVKNSNQPQHFGDGTRLSIL.